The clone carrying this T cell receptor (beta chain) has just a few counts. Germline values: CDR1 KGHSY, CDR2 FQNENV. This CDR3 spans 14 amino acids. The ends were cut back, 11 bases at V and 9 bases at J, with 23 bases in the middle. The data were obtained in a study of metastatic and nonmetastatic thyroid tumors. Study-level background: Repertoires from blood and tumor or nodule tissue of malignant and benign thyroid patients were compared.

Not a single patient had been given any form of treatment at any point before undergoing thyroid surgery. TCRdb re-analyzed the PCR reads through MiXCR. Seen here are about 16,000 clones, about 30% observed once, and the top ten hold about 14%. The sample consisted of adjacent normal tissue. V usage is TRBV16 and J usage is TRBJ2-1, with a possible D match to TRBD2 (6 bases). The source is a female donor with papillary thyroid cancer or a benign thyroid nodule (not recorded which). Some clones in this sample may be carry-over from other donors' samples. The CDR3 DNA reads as TGTGCCGCCGCGGGGACCCAGCCAAGGAGTGAGCAGTTCTTC. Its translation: CAAAGTQPRSEQFF.